The T cell receptor beta chain under discussion was sequenced for a study of T cell responses to AZD1222 COVID-19 vaccine. Note on this clone: Its antigen is currently unknown.

Generated by immunoSEQ multiplex PCR, the TCRdb table keeps only in-frame clones and is missing some. This sample has over 50,000 clones, with 65% to 85% found just once. Study conclusions and caveats: Reports say nearly half of spike-specific TCRs go after unmutated variant regions. Clonal diversity was possibly underestimated, and white British individuals and females predominated among donors.

The CDR3 is 14 amino acids. Per germline, CDR1 SEHNR and CDR2 FQNEAQ (reference sequence). V was shortened by 2 bases and J by 4 bases, with 11 bases between the two germline ends. Second doses that came at about 4 or about 12 weeks were put together. The sequencing used peripheral blood, collected 28 days after the second AZD1222 dose. The chain employs TRBV7-9 and TRBJ2-5; D is unclear. This receptor was taken from an adult who received the AZD1222 COVID-19 vaccine. CDR3 nucleotide sequence: TGTGCCAGCAGCTTACCACGTCTCCTAGAGACCCAGTACTTC. Protein: CASSLPRLLETQYF. Supplemented by reference TRBV7-9 and TRBJ2-5, the full variable domain reads DTGVSQNPRHKITKRGQNVTFRCDPISEHNRLYWYRQTLGQGPEFLTYFQNEAQLEKSRLLSDRFSAERPKGSFSTLEIQRTEQGDSAMYLCASSLPRLLETQYFGPGTRLLVL.